Below are 21 T cell receptor beta chains sequenced from a single sample in a study of T cell changes during pregnancy in multiple sclerosis. Profiling relied on immunoSEQ multiplex PCR, and the TCRdb table lists in-frame clones only, not all of them. This table holds 55,000 to 70,000 clones, approximately 91% found once. Sample: peripheral blood, taken after pregnancy. These receptor sequences come from a female donor with multiple sclerosis, enrolled in a pregnancy study.

The rearrangement joins TRBV18 to TRBJ2-3, with 11 bases matching TRBD2. V shed 3 bases, J shed 0 bases, and the junction held 8 bases outside the gene matches. The CDR3 contains 18 residues. From germline, CDR1 is KGHSH and CDR2 LQKENI. CDR3: CASSPGLAVAGSTDTQYF. In DNA form, the CDR3 reads TGTGCCAGCTCACCGGGACTAGCGGTTGCCGGTAGCACAGATACGCAGTATTTT.

The sample holds one count of this clone. V usage is TRBV5-1 and J usage is TRBJ1-2, with 10 bases aligning to TRBD1. Germline trimming cut 6 bases from V and 4 bases from J; bases unmatched to any gene: 9. The germline CDR1 and CDR2 sequences are SGHRS and YFSETQ. The CDR3 has 15 residues. CDR3 loop: CASNERQGAAYGYTF. The CDR3 region has the DNA TGCGCCAGCAATGAACGACAGGGGGCGGCCTATGGCTACACCTTC.

V gene TRBV4-3 combines with J gene TRBJ1-6; a weak D match, TRBD1 (6 bases). CDR1 and CDR2 from the germline V gene are LGHNA and YSLEER. Trimming took off 1 base at V and 2 bases at J, with 15 bases between the two ends. This CDR3 spans 18 amino acids. The CDR3 spells CASSQVVAGGPYNSPLHF. The DNA for the CDR3 is TGCGCCAGCAGCCAAGTGGTTGCGGGGGGCCCCTATAATTCACCCCTCCACTTT.

The chain combines TRBV7-8 with TRBJ2-1, with 11 bases fitting TRBD2. The V gene's germline CDR1 is SGHVS and CDR2 FQNEAQ. This CDR3 has 16 residues. The trim removed 1 base at V and 9 bases at J, leaving 8 bases unmatched. In nucleotides, the CDR3 is TGTGCCAGCAGCTTAGGAAGTAGCGGGGGGGCGGGTGAGCAGTTCTTC. This gives the protein CASSLGSSGGAGEQFF. Full variable domain (outside the CDR3, taken from reference TRBV7-8 and TRBJ2-1): GAGVSQSPRYKVAKRGQDVALRCDPISGHVSLFWYQQALGQGPEFLTYFQNEAQLDKSGLPSDRFFAERPEGSVSTLKIQRTQQEDSAVYLCASSLGSSGGAGEQFFGPGTRLTVL.

The chain employs TRBV12-5 and TRBJ2-2, with 9 bases fitting TRBD1. With 4 bases clipped from V and 6 bases from J, the junction kept 6 bases outside the gene matches. From germline, CDR1 is LGHNT and CDR2 FRNRAP. CDR3 length equals 15 residues. The CDR3 loop is CASGSGQGYAGELFF. The CDR3 DNA sequence: TGTGCTAGTGGTTCAGGACAGGGGTATGCCGGGGAGCTGTTTTTT.

This clone has just a few counts. The chain employs TRBV30 and TRBJ1-5; D uncertain. Trimming stripped 1 base from V and 4 bases from J, with 8 bases between. CDR1 and CDR2 from the germline V gene are GTSNPN and SVGIG (reference sequence). The CDR3 is 13 amino acids. Written as DNA, the CDR3 is TGTGCCTGGAGTGCGAGGGCTAATCAGCCCCAGCATTTT. Protein sequence: CAWSARANQPQHF.

The chain uses TRBV28 and TRBJ2-5, with D possibly being TRBD2 (5 bases). This CDR3 is built from 13 residues. Trimming stripped 8 bases from V and 0 bases from J, with 10 bases between. Germline CDR1 reads MDHEN; CDR2 reads SYDVKM. The CDR3 loop reads CASHSGNQETQYF. The CDR3, as DNA: TGTGCCAGCCATTCGGGGAACCAAGAGACCCAGTACTTC.

This clone has just a few counts. The rearrangement links TRBV7-8 to TRBJ2-7; 7 bases line up with TRBD2. The CDR3 covers 14 residues. CDR1 is SGHVS, CDR2 FQNEAQ, per germline. V dropped 2 bases and J dropped 6; count of bases not matched to a gene: 7. The DNA for the CDR3 is TGTGCCAGCAGCTTACGCAGGGAGGGTGGCGAGCAGTACTTC. Translation: CASSLRREGGEQYF.

This chain joins TRBV30 and TRBJ1-6; D gene ambiguous. The CDR3 is 15 residues long. Germline V gives CDR1 GTSNPN, CDR2 SVGIG (reference sequence). Trimming cost V 6 bases and J 0 bases, with 12 bases left between them. Written as DNA, the CDR3 is TGTGCCTGCAACACGGGGAGCTCCTATAATTCACCCCTCCACTTT. It specifies CACNTGSSYNSPLHF.

V usage is TRBV29-1 and J usage is TRBJ2-7; 7 bases are shared with TRBD1. Germline lookup yields CDR1 SQVTM and CDR2 ANQGSEA. The CDR3 is 12 amino acids. The junction had 9 bases not matched to a gene; V was cut back by 7 bases and J by 6 bases. CDR3: CSARGQRSEQYF. For the CDR3, the DNA is TGCAGCGCAAGGGGGCAACGTTCCGAGCAGTACTTC.

The chain carries TRBV15 and TRBJ1-5; 7 nucleotides align to TRBD1. CDR1 LNHNV and CDR2 YYDKDF come from the germline V gene (reference sequence). The trim removed 0 bases at V and 5 bases at J, leaving 10 bases unmatched. CDR3 length equals 17 residues. In DNA, the CDR3 is TGTGCCACCAGCAGAGAGTACACAGGGGCTCTTTATCAGCCCCAGCATTTT. Translating it yields CATSREYTGALYQPQHF. The complete variable domain, with remaining parts taken from reference TRBV15 and TRBJ1-5, reads DAMVIQNPRYQVTQFGKPVTLSCSQTLNHNVMYWYQQKSSQAPKLLFHYYDKDFNNEADTPDNFQSRRPNTSFCFLDIRSPGLGDTAMYLCATSREYTGALYQPQHFGDGTRLSIL.

The chain combines TRBV5-6 with TRBJ1-2; the match to TRBD1 covers 7 bases. V was pared by 3 bases and J by 3 bases, with 5 bases of the junction left unmatched. CDR3 length: 14 amino acids. CDR1 and CDR2 (germline): SGHDT, YYEEEE. This CDR3 is CASSSTGRYYGYTF. CDR3 bases: TGTGCCAGCAGCTCGACAGGGAGGTACTATGGCTACACCTTC.

V usage is TRBV18 and J usage is TRBJ1-2; D remains ambiguous. Germline V CDR1 and CDR2: KGHSH, LQKENI. Trimming stripped 6 bases from V and 4 bases from J, with 15 bases between. There are 14 residues in the CDR3. The CDR3 region is CASSPTGEGYGYTF. The CDR3 DNA follows: TGTGCCAGCTCCCCTACCGGGGAGGGCTATGGCTACACCTTC.

This chain uses TRBV5-6 with TRBJ2-2; TRBD1 matches at 8 bases. The CDR3 contains 15 residues. Trimming removed 3 bases from V and 4 bases from J; junction bases left unmatched: 5. Looked up from germline, CDR1 is SGHDT and CDR2 is YYEEEE. The DNA of the CDR3 is TGTGCCAGCAGCTCCATTACAGGGGGCACCGGGGAGCTGTTTTTT. Protein sequence: CASSSITGGTGELFF.

This chain joins TRBV5-4 and TRBJ1-6; D not certain. V shed 4 bases and J shed 8 bases, with 19 bases lying between them. The CDR3 spans 16 residues. In germline, CDR1 is SGHNT, CDR2 YYREEE (reference sequence). DNA of the CDR3: TGTGCCAGCAGCCCCCAGCTTAGTGGCGCGGATTCACCCCTCCACTTT. This gives the protein CASSPQLSGADSPLHF.

The chain employs TRBV5-1 and TRBJ2-1; the D gene is possibly TRBD2 (5 bases). The germline V gene encodes CDR1 SGHRS and CDR2 YFSETQ. With 3 bases removed from V and 0 bases from J, the gap between germline ends came to 13 bases. The CDR3 loop spans 16 amino acids. In DNA, the CDR3 is TGCGCCAGCAGCTCTATACCGGGATTCTCCTACAATGAGCAGTTCTTC. This translates into CASSSIPGFSYNEQFF.

The V call is TRBV9, the J call TRBJ1-3; 9 positions match TRBD1. CDR3 length: 15 amino acids. After removal of 1 base from V and 8 bases from J, the junction contained 7 bases not matched to a gene. Germline V CDR1 and CDR2: SGDLS, YYNGEE. The CDR3 protein is CASSVSGTGYDTIYF. The CDR3 DNA reads TGTGCCAGCAGCGTATCCGGGACAGGGTACGACACCATATATTTT.

V usage is TRBV7-2 and J usage is TRBJ2-3, with a possible D match to TRBD2 (5 bases). Trimming took 4 bases from V and 7 from J, leaving 18 bases between them. CDR3 length: 15 amino acids. Per the germline V gene, CDR1 is SGHTA and CDR2 is FQGNSA. The chain's CDR3 is CASSSEPGPGNTQYF. The CDR3 DNA sequence: TGTGCCAGCAGCTCAGAGCCGGGCCCGGGAAATACGCAGTATTTT.

The chain is built from TRBV7-9 and TRBJ1-4; D is ambiguous. With 6 bases removed from V and 6 bases from J, the gap between germline ends came to 17 bases. Germline lookup yields CDR1 SEHNR and CDR2 FQNEAQ (reference sequence). The CDR3 has 15 residues. DNA for the CDR3: TGTGCCAGCAGACCGGGATTTCTCGGGGATGAAAAACTGTTTTTT. It specifies CASRPGFLGDEKLFF.

This clone appeared a single time. The chain combines TRBV2 with TRBJ2-3, with 7 nucleotides matching TRBD1. V dropped 6 bases and J dropped 6; count of bases not matched to a gene: 6. The CDR3 spans 13 residues. Per germline, CDR1 SNHLY and CDR2 FYNNEI. This CDR3 is CASSTQGLDTQYF. The CDR3 nucleotides are TGTGCCAGCAGCACACAGGGGTTGGATACGCAGTATTTT.

The chain combines TRBV30 with TRBJ1-6, with no clear D. The CDR3 spans 15 residues. The ends were cut back, 4 bases at V and 0 bases at J, with 10 bases in the middle. Germline V gene lookup returns CDR1 GTSNPN and CDR2 SVGIG (reference sequence). In nucleotides, the CDR3 is TGTGCCTGGACCCAGGATAGCTCCTATAATTCACCCCTCCACTTT. This sequence encodes CAWTQDSSYNSPLHF. The variable domain in full, with the rest retrieved from reference TRBV30 and TRBJ1-6, is SQTIHQWPATLVQPVGSPLSLECTVEGTSNPNLYWYRQAAGRGLQLLFYSVGIGQISSEVPQNLSASRPQDRQFILSSKKLLLSDSGFYLCAWTQDSSYNSPLHFGNGTRLTVT.